Listed here are 9 T cell receptor beta chains from one sample, sequenced in a study of T cell changes during pregnancy in multiple sclerosis. Assay used: immunoSEQ multiplex PCR; TCRdb lists only in-frame clones, some missing. The table lists about 39,000 clones, 90% of them singletons, with around 0.5% in the top ten. The sequences come from CD4+ T cells from peripheral blood mononuclear cells, collected in the first trimester of pregnancy. These receptors came from a female donor in good health, enrolled as a control in a pregnancy study.

The rearrangement links TRBV6-5 to TRBJ1-1, with 9 positions matching TRBD1. There are 14 residues in the CDR3. The J segment lost 4 bases and the V segment lost 6 bases, leaving 6 bases of the junction unmatched. Germline CDR1 and CDR2: MNHEY and SVGAGI. DNA for the CDR3: TGTGCCAGCAGCCTAGACAGGGGGATCACTGAAGCTTTCTTT. This codes for CASSLDRGITEAFF.

V is TRBV7-5 and J is TRBJ2-2; the table's D call, TRBD2, was not checked against the DNA. TRBV7-5 is a pseudogene. The CDR3 runs to 17 residues. CDR3 region: CARSLGTSGGTTGELFF. The CDR3 DNA reads TGTGCCAGAAGCTTAGGGACTAGCGGGGGGACCACCGGGGAGCTGTTTTTT.

The J gene is TRBJ1-1, the V gene TRBV19, with D unclear. Germline V gene lookup returns CDR1 LNHDA and CDR2 SQIVND (reference sequence). V dropped 7 bases and J dropped 1 base, with 10 bases sitting between them. The CDR3 loop spans 13 amino acids. The CDR3 bases are TGTGCCAGTAATGGGCCAAAGAACACTGAAGCTTTCTTT. Translated: CASNGPKNTEAFF. The full variable domain, rest sourced from reference TRBV19 and TRBJ1-1, is DGGITQSPKYLFRKEGQNVTLSCEQNLNHDAMYWYRQDPGQGLRLIYYSQIVNDFQKGDIAEGYSVSREKKESFPLTVTSAQKNPTAFYLCASNGPKNTEAFFGQGTRLTVV.

The chain links TRBV10-2 to TRBJ2-4; TRBD1 matches 8 bases. J was trimmed by 0 bases and V by 6 bases; bases with no gene match: 4. CDR1 and CDR2 from the germline V gene are WSHSY and SAAADI. CDR3 size: 15 residues. The CDR3 sequence is CASRDRDVAKNIQYF. In DNA form, the CDR3 reads TGCGCCAGCAGGGACAGGGACGTAGCCAAAAACATTCAGTACTTC.

Turning to this clone: The same CDR3 arises from other DNA sequences in this sample as well. The chain uses TRBV13 and TRBJ2-5, with 7 bases lining up with TRBD1. CDR3 length: 14 residues. Germline assignment: CDR1 PRHDT and CDR2 FYEKMQ (reference sequence). Losses at the gene ends were 3 bases for V and 2 bases for J; bases not matched to a gene: 3. The CDR3 is CASSFPGQQETQYF. The CDR3 DNA reads TGTGCCAGCAGCTTCCCGGGACAGCAAGAGACCCAGTACTTC.

The rearrangement joins TRBV7-2 to TRBJ1-4; weak D call: TRBD1 (5 bases). Per germline, CDR1 SGHTA and CDR2 FQGNSA. This CDR3 is built from 13 residues. V was cut by 6 bases and J by 7 bases, with 12 bases left in between. The CDR3 bases are TGTGCCAGCAGTCAGGGTATGACTGAAAAACTGTTTTTT. The encoded protein is CASSQGMTEKLFF.

The rearrangement uses TRBV28 and TRBJ2-7, with 8 bases identical to TRBD2. CDR3 length: 14 amino acids. V dropped 6 bases and J dropped 2; count of bases not matched to a gene: 6. Germline assignment: CDR1 MDHEN and CDR2 SYDVKM. CDR3 sequence (DNA): TGTGCCAGCAGGGAGGCGGGGGGAACCTACGAGCAGTACTTC. Its translation is CASREAGGTYEQYF.

The chain couples TRBV11-2 to TRBJ2-2; weak D call: TRBD1 (6 bases). CDR3 size: 13 residues. CDR1 is SGHAT, CDR2 FQNNGV, per germline. The ends were cut back, 7 bases at V and 6 bases at J, with 12 bases in the middle. The CDR3 reads CASNFWGPGELFF. The CDR3 DNA reads TGTGCCAGCAACTTTTGGGGGCCCGGGGAGCTGTTTTTT.

The V gene is TRBV10-3, the J gene TRBJ1-1; 8 bases map to TRBD1. The germline gives CDR1 ENHRY, CDR2 SYGVKD. V shed 2 bases, J shed 4 bases, and the junction held 18 bases outside the gene matches. This CDR3 has 19 amino acids. CDR3 nucleotide sequence: TGTGCCATCAGTGAGCATTACCTGCGACGGACAGGGAGGGGCACTGAAGCTTTCTTT. It yields the protein CAISEHYLRRTGRGTEAFF.